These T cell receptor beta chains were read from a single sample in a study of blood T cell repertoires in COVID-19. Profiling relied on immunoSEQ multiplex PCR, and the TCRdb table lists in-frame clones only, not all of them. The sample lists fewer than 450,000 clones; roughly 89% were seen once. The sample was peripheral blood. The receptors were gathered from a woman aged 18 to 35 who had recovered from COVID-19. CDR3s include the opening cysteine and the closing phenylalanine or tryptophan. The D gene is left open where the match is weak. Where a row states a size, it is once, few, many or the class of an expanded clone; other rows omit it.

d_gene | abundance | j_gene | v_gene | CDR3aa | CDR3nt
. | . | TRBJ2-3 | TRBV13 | CASSSRERSTDTQYF | TGTGCCAGCAGCTCACGGGAGCGGAGCACAGATACGCAGTATTTT
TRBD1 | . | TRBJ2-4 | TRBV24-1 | CATSTGTGNIQYF | TGTGCCACCAGTACCGGGACAGGAAACATTCAGTACTTC
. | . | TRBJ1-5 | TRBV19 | CASSGTWQPQHF | TGTGCCAGTAGCGGGACTTGGCAGCCCCAGCATTTT
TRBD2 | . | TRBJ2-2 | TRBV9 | CASSVRLAGVKNTGELFF | TGTGCCAGCAGCGTGCGACTAGCGGGAGTCAAGAACACCGGGGAGCTGTTTTTT
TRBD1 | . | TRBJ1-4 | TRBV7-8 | CASSGATGYREKLFF | TGTGCCAGCAGCGGCGCGACAGGGTATCGGGAAAAACTGTTTTTT
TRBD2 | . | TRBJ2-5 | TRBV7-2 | CASSLGLGQAGAQYF | TGTGCCAGCAGCTTAGGTCTCGGGCAGGCGGGGGCCCAGTACTTC
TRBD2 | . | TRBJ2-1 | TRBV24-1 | CATSDPGTTPDEQFF | TGTGCCACCAGTGACCCCGGGACTACCCCCGATGAGCAGTTCTTC
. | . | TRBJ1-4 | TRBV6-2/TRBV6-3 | CASSCFGGQPKTANEKLFF | TGTGCCAGCAGTTGCTTCGGAGGCCAACCCAAAACGGCTAATGAAAAACTGTTTTTT
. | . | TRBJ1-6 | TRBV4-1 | CASSQEGVSPLHF | TGCGCCAGCAGCCAAGAGGGCGTTTCACCCCTCCACTTT
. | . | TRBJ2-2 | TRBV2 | CASSEAQRPGELFF | TGTGCCAGCAGTGAAGCGCAGAGGCCCGGGGAGCTGTTTTTT
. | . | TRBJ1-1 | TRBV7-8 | CASSLPGVGTEAFF | TGTGCCAGCAGCTTGCCAGGGGTAGGCACTGAAGCTTTCTTT
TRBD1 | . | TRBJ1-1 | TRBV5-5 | CASSFWTGRPEAFF | TGTGCCAGCAGCTTTTGGACAGGGAGACCTGAAGCTTTCTTT
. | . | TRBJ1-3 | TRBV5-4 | CASSTGTPFSGNTIYF | TGTGCCAGCAGCACTGGGACACCATTCTCTGGAAACACCATATATTTT
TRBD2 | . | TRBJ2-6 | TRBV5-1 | CASTLGGTAGANVLTF | TGCGCCAGCACCTTGGGGGGGACTGCTGGGGCCAACGTCCTGACTTTC
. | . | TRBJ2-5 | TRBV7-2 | CASSPGGPRVTQYF | TGTGCCAGCAGCCCCGGGGGGCCCCGGGTGACCCAGTACTTC
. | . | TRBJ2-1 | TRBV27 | CASSRAVLSYNEQFF | TGTGCCAGCAGCCGAGCGGTTCTCTCCTACAATGAGCAGTTCTTC
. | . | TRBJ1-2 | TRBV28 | CASSLGGAGGYGYTF | TGTGCCAGCAGTTTGGGGGGGGCAGGCGGTTATGGCTACACCTTC
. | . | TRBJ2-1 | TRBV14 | CASSRRGSLNEQFF | TGTGCCAGCAGCCGCCGAGGGAGCCTCAATGAGCAGTTCTTC
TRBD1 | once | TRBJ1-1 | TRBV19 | CASRRQGMNTEAFF | TGTGCCAGTAGACGACAGGGGATGAACACTGAAGCTTTCTTT
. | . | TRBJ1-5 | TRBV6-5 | CASSYSRRGGQPQHF | TGTGCCAGCAGTTACTCGAGGAGGGGAGGCCAGCCCCAGCATTTT
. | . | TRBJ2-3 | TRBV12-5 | CASGHVRGKPDTQYF | TGTGCTAGTGGGCACGTTCGGGGAAAACCGGATACGCAGTATTTT
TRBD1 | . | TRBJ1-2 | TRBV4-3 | CASSQDAGTGSLWGYTF | TGCGCCAGCAGCCAAGACGCCGGGACAGGCTCCTTATGGGGCTACACCTTC
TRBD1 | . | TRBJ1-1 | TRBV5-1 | CASSSQPGQGGGTEAFF | TGCGCCAGCAGCTCCCAACCCGGACAGGGTGGCGGCACTGAAGCTTTCTTT
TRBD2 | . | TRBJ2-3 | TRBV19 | CASGGRETDTQYF | TGTGCCAGCGGGGGGAGAGAAACAGATACGCAGTATTTT
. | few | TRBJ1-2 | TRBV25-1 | CASSEWDTYSYGYTF | TGTGCCAGCAGTGAATGGGACACCTATAGCTATGGCTACACCTTC
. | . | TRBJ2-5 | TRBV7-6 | CASSSELKTGLGETQYF | TGTGCCAGCAGCTCGGAATTAAAAACGGGTCTTGGGGAGACCCAGTACTTC
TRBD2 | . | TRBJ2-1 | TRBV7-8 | CASSVPGLGKTFNEQFF | TGTGCCAGCAGCGTACCGGGACTAGGCAAGACGTTCAATGAGCAGTTCTTC
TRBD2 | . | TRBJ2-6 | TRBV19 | CASSIKPGLAASSGANVLTF | TGTGCCAGTAGTATAAAACCGGGACTAGCGGCTAGCTCTGGGGCCAACGTCCTGACTTTC
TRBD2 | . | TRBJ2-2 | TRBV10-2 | CASSWTSGSIRGELFF | TGCGCCAGCAGTTGGACTAGCGGGAGTATTCGCGGGGAGCTGTTTTTT
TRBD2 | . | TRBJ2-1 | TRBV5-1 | CASSLEGTSGSGSGQFF | TGCGCCAGCAGCTTGGAAGGGACTAGCGGGAGTGGTTCGGGGCAGTTCTTC
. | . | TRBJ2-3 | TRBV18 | CASSPLPRSTDTQYF | TGTGCCAGCTCACCATTACCTAGAAGCACAGATACGCAGTATTTT
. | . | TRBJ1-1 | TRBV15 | CATSSNWREGRIGEAFF | TGTGCCACCAGCAGCAACTGGCGGGAGGGCCGTATTGGTGAAGCTTTCTTT
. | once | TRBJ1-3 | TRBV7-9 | CASNSGYSGNTIYF | TGTGCCAGCAACTCAGGGTATTCTGGAAACACCATATATTTT
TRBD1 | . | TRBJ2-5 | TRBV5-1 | CASSRGQVGSSETQYF | TGCGCCAGCAGCAGGGGACAGGTAGGGAGTTCGGAGACCCAGTACTTC
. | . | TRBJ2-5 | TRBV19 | CASSNDLGRRETQYF | TGTGCCAGTAGCAATGACTTAGGGAGAAGAGAGACCCAGTACTTC
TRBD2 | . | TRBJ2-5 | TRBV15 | CATSIRGGGETQYF | TGTGCCACCAGCATCCGCGGGGGGGGAGAGACCCAGTACTTC
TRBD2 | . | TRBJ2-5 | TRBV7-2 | CASSLELGGRRRTQYF | TGTGCCAGCAGCTTAGAATTGGGCGGGAGGAGGAGAACCCAGTACTTC
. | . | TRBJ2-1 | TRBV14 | CASSRFRYNEQFF | TGTGCCAGCAGTCGATTCCGGTACAATGAGCAGTTCTTC
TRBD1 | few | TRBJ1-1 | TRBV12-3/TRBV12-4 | CASSWGTVGEAFF | TGTGCCAGCAGTTGGGGGACAGTTGGAGAAGCTTTCTTT
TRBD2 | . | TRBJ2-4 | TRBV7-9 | CASSQAGIAKNIQYF | TGTGCCAGCAGCCAAGCGGGGATAGCCAAAAACATTCAGTACTTC
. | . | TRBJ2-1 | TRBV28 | CASSLARTDIFYNEQFF | TGTGCCAGCAGTTTGGCCAGGACAGACATTTTCTACAATGAGCAGTTCTTC
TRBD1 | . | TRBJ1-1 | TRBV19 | CASSRTGETEAFF | TGTGCCAGTAGTAGGACAGGGGAGACTGAAGCTTTCTTT
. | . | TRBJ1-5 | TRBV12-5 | CASGLVLGAGNSNQPQHF | TGTGCTAGTGGTTTGGTCTTAGGGGCCGGTAATAGCAATCAGCCCCAGCATTTT
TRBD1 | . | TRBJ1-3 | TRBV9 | CASSWDSYSGNTIYF | TGTGCCAGCAGCTGGGACAGCTACTCTGGAAACACCATATATTTT
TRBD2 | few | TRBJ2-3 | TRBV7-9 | CASSSTSGDLSSTDTQYF | TGTGCCAGCAGCTCAACTAGCGGGGATCTCTCTAGCACAGATACGCAGTATTTT
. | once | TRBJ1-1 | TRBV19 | CASSGPSKFQGRRVEAFF | TGTGCCAGTAGCGGGCCCTCCAAATTCCAGGGAAGGAGGGTTGAAGCTTTCTTT
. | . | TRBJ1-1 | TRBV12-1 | CASREKLRGTTEAFF | TGTGCCAGCAGGGAGAAACTAAGGGGGACCACTGAAGCTTTCTTT
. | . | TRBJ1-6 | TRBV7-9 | CASSLDGRYSPLHF | TGTGCCAGCAGCTTAGATGGGAGGTATTCACCCCTCCACTTT
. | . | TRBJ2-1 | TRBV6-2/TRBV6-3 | CASSFHRGGRNEQFF | TGTGCCAGCAGTTTCCACAGGGGGGGACGCAATGAGCAGTTCTTC
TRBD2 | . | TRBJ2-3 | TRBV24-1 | CATSDLYGRGDTQYF | TGTGCCACCAGTGATTTATACGGGAGGGGAGATACGCAGTATTTT
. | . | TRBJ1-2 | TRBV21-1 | CASSYKSRVSYGYTF | TGTGCCAGCAGCTACAAATCGAGGGTTTCCTATGGCTACACCTTC
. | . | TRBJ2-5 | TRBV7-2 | CASSTPKQGGETQYF | TGTGCCAGCAGCACGCCAAAACAGGGAGGGGAGACCCAGTACTTC
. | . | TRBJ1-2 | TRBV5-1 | CASSFGSTVGYGYTF | TGCGCCAGCAGCTTCGGGTCGACAGTGGGCTATGGCTACACCTTC
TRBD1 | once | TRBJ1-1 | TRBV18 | CASSPWDRGRNTEAFF | TGTGCCAGCTCACCTTGGGACAGGGGACGGAACACTGAAGCTTTCTTT
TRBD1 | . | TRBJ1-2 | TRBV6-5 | CASRGGQNYGYTF | TGTGCCAGCAGAGGGGGACAGAACTATGGCTACACCTTC
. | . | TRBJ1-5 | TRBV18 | CASSPVTGVGQPQHF | TGTGCCAGCTCACCGGTGACCGGGGTAGGGCAGCCCCAGCATTTT
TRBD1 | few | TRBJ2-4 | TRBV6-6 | CASSLITGTAVWQPKNIQYF | TGTGCCAGCAGTCTCATTACCGGGACAGCGGTGTGGCAGCCAAAAAACATTCAGTACTTC
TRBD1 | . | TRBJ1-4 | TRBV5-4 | CASSLTGAALGKLFF | TGTGCCAGCAGCTTGACAGGGGCCGCGCTGGGAAAACTGTTTTTT
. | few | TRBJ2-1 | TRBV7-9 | CASSFSGYEQFF | TGTGCCAGCAGCTTCTCGGGGTATGAGCAGTTCTTC
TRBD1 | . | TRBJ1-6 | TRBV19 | CASSTPMGDRGLSPLHF | TGTGCCAGTAGCACCCCCATGGGGGACAGGGGGCTTTCACCCCTCCACTTT